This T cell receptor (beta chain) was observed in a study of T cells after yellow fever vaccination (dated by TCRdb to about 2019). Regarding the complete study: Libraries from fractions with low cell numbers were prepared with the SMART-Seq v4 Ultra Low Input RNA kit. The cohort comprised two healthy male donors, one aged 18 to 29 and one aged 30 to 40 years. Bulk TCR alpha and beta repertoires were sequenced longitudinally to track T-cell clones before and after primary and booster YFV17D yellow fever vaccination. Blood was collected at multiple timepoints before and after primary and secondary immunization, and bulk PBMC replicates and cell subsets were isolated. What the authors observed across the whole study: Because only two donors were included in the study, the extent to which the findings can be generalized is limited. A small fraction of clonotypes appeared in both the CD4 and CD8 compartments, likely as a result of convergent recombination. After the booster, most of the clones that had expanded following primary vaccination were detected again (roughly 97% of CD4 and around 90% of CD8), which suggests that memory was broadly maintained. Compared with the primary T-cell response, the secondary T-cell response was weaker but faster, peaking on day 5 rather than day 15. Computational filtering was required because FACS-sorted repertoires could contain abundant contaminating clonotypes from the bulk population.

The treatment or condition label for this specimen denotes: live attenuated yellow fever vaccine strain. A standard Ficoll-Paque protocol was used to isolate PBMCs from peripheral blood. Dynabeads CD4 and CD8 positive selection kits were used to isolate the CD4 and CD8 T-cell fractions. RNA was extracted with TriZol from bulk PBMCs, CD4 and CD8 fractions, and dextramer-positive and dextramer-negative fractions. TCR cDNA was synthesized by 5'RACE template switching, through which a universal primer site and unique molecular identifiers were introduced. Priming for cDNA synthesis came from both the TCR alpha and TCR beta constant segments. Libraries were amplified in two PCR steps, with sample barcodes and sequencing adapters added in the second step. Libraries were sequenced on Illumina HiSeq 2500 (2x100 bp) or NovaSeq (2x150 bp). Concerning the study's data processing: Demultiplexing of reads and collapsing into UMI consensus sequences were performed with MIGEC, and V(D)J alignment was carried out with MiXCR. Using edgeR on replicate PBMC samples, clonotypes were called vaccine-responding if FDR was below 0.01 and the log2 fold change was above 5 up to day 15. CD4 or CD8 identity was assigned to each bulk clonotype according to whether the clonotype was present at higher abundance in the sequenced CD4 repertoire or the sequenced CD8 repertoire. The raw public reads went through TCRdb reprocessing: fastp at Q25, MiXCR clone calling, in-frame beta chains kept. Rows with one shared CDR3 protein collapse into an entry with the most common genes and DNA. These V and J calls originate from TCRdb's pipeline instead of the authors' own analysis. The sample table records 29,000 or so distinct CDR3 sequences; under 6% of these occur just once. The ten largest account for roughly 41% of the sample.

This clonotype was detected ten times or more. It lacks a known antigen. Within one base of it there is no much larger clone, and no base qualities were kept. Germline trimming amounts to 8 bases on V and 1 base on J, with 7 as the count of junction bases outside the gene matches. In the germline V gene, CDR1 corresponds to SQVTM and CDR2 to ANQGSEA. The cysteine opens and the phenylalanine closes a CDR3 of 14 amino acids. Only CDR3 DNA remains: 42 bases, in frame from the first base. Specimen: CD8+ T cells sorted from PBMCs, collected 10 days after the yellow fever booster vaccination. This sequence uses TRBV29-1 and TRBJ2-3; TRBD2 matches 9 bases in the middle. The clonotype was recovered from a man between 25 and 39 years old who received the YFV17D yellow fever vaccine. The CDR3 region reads CSSLAGAGTDTQYF. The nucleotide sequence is TGCAGCTCTTTAGCGGGAGCTGGCACAGATACGCAGTATTTT.